The entry below gives a single T cell receptor (beta chain) sequence along with its context. The sample is drawn from a study of beta chain features in type 1 diabetes. Expressed TCRB transcripts were sequenced because the isolated RNA had all been reverse transcribed beforehand. Produced via immunoSEQ multiplex PCR; TCRdb's table is partial and in-frame only. The data show hundreds of thousands of clones, about 16% seen once. V was pared by 4 bases and J by 3 bases, with 8 bases of the junction left unmatched. CDR3 length: 16 residues. Germline V lookup: CDR1 SGHNT, CDR2 YYREEE (reference sequence). The TCR originated in a man between 18 and 35 years old in good health. Input material: naive CD4+ T cells from blood. The rearrangement links TRBV5-4 to TRBJ1-2; 11 bases are shared with TRBD1. CDR3 sequence: CASSLGQGASYYGYTF. CDR3 nucleotide sequence: TGTGCCAGCAGCCTTGGACAGGGGGCGAGCTACTATGGCTACACCTTC.